This T cell receptor beta chain was found in a study of OX40 agonist ivuxolimab in advanced cancers. The data were produced by immunoSEQ multiplex PCR, yet TCRdb's version contains in-frame clones alone and is incomplete. Of some 100,000 clones in the sample, 75% to 95% are singletons; the top ten hold approximately 0.55%. V lost 4 bases and J lost 0, with 19 bases in between. Germline V CDR1 and CDR2: LNHDA, SQIVND (reference sequence). CDR3 length: 18 residues. This receptor was identified in an adult with an advanced solid tumor such as melanoma, head and neck, liver or kidney cancer. The rearrangement links TRBV19 to TRBJ1-5; D uncertain. Here the sequenced sample was CD4+ or CD8+ T cells sorted from blood, taken in a trial of the OX40 agonist ivuxolimab. CDR3 coding DNA: TGTGCCAGTAGTAGGCGCCAGAAGGATACGTATAGCAATCAGCCCCAGCATTTT. Translation: CASSRRQKDTYSNQPQHF.